Listed here are 31 T cell receptor beta chains from one sample, sequenced in a study of lymphopenia after photon versus proton radiotherapy. Sequencing used immunoSEQ multiplex PCR; TCRdb keeps in-frame clones, though not all of them. This repertoire shows around 23,000 clones, 80% to 95% found once; its top ten account for roughly 9.7%. This material consisted of peripheral blood, taken from a patient treated with proton-based radiotherapy. The receptor source for this set is a woman aged 70-85 years with pancreatic cancer. Some clones in this sample may be carry-over from other donors' samples.

The J gene is TRBJ1-3, the V gene TRBV5-4; no clear D gene. CDR1 and CDR2 (germline): SGHNT, YYREEE (reference sequence). The CDR3 consists of 16 residues. Trimming removed 2 bases at V and 0 bases at J, with 12 bases between. The CDR3 nucleotides are TGTGCCAGCAGCTTCGACACATTCAGCTCTGGAAACACCATATATTTT. It encodes CASSFDTFSSGNTIYF.

The J gene is TRBJ1-1, the V gene TRBV5-4; no clear D gene. There are 14 residues in the CDR3. Per the germline V gene, CDR1 is SGHNT and CDR2 is YYREEE (reference sequence). Deletions cut 1 base from V and 1 base from J, with 8 bases between. CDR3 sequence: CASSLLSANTEAFF. DNA for the CDR3: TGTGCCAGCAGCTTGTTGTCAGCGAACACTGAAGCTTTCTTT.

J is TRBJ2-1 and V is TRBV19; D tentatively reads TRBD1 or TRBD2 (5 bases each). The length of the CDR3 is 13 residues. Germline CDR1 is LNHDA and CDR2 is SQIVND (reference sequence). The V gene lost 10 bases and the J gene lost 8 bases, with 18 bases spanning the gap. The CDR3 coding sequence is TGTGCCACTAAGCCCAGAGGGGTTGATGAGCAGTTCTTC. Protein sequence: CATKPRGVDEQFF.

The chain couples TRBV4-1 to TRBJ2-1, with 10 bases aligning to TRBD2. V lost 1 base to trimming and J lost 7 bases; unmatched junction nucleotides: 4. From germline, CDR1 is MGHRA and CDR2 YSYEKL. This CDR3 region has 15 residues. Here the CDR3 DNA reads TGCGCCAGCAGCCAAGGGGGACTAGCGTATAATGAGCAGTTCTTC. It encodes CASSQGGLAYNEQFF.

The chain carries TRBV28 and TRBJ2-1, with D hard to call. The CDR3 spans 13 residues. Germline V CDR1 and CDR2: MDHEN, SYDVKM. Trimming left V 5 bases short and J 8 bases short, with 13 bases between. CDR3 in DNA: TGTGCCAGCAGTAGGCCGACGTTGGATGAGCAGTTCTTC. Translating gives CASSRPTLDEQFF. The full variable domain, completed using reference TRBV28 and TRBJ2-1, is DVKVTQSSRYLVKRTGEKVFLECVQDMDHENMFWYRQDPGLGLRLIYFSYDVKMKEKGDIPEGYSVSREKKERFSLILESASTNQTSMYLCASSRPTLDEQFFGPGTRLTVL.

The chain has TRBV21-1 and TRBJ1-1. TRBV21-1 is a pseudogene segment. This CDR3 comprises 15 residues. Here the CDR3 DNA reads TGTGCCAGCAGCAAAGAATACGGAGAAAACACTGAAGCTTTCTTT. Its protein product is CASSKEYGENTEAFF.

The chain employs TRBV19 and TRBJ2-3; D is possibly TRBD2 (6 bases). This CDR3 has 16 residues. V gave up 1 base and J gave up 3 bases, with 14 bases separating them. Germline V CDR1 and CDR2: LNHDA, SQIVND (reference sequence). The CDR3 sequence: CASSIGATSRTDTQYF. The CDR3 DNA sequence: TGTGCCAGTAGTATAGGGGCGACTAGTCGGACAGATACGCAGTATTTT.

V is TRBV28 and J is TRBJ1-4, with D tentatively TRBD1 (5 bases). The CDR3 is 14 residues long. Germline CDR1 is MDHEN and CDR2 is SYDVKM. V gave up 6 bases and J gave up 3 bases, with 11 bases separating them. CDR3 loop: CASSPAGANEKLFF. The CDR3 DNA follows: TGTGCCAGCAGCCCCGCGGGGGCTAATGAAAAACTGTTTTTT. Supplemented by reference TRBV28 and TRBJ1-4, the full variable domain reads DVKVTQSSRYLVKRTGEKVFLECVQDMDHENMFWYRQDPGLGLRLIYFSYDVKMKEKGDIPEGYSVSREKKERFSLILESASTNQTSMYLCASSPAGANEKLFFGSGTQLSVL.

This clone was observed a single time. The chain couples TRBV5-1 to TRBJ2-6, with TRBD2 as a possible D gene (5 bases). CDR3 size: 16 residues. Germline V gives CDR1 SGHRS, CDR2 YFSETQ. Trimming removed 1 base at V and 0 bases at J, with 8 bases between. In nucleotides, the CDR3 is TGCGCCAGCAGCTTGACCGGGAACTCTGGGGCCAACGTCCTGACTTTC. Protein sequence: CASSLTGNSGANVLTF.

This rearrangement joins TRBV18 to TRBJ2-1; TRBD2 matches at 8 bases. CDR1 KGHSH and CDR2 LQKENI come from the germline V gene. The V and J ends lost 4 bases and 9 bases, in that order; junction bases with no gene match: 14. This CDR3 has 16 amino acids. The CDR3 DNA reads as TGTGCCAGCTCACATTCGGGAGGGCCCTTAGGGCGTGAGCAGTTCTTC. Protein sequence: CASSHSGGPLGREQFF.

This chain joins TRBV10-3 and TRBJ2-3; D is unresolved. V dropped 5 bases and J dropped 2 bases, with 11 bases sitting between them. Germline assignment: CDR1 ENHRY and CDR2 SYGVKD. The CDR3 is 14 residues long. The CDR3: CAISRIGPTDTQYF. DNA of the CDR3: TGTGCCATCAGTCGGATTGGGCCCACAGATACGCAGTATTTT.

This clone appeared a few times. This chain joins TRBV10-3 and TRBJ1-2; 7 nucleotides agree with TRBD1. The germline gives CDR1 ENHRY, CDR2 SYGVKD. Trimming cost V 6 bases and J 2 bases; bases outside gene matches: 6. The CDR3 spans 14 residues. The CDR3 region has the DNA TGTGCCATCAGCCAAGGGGGCCAAAACTATGGCTACACCTTC. Protein: CAISQGGQNYGYTF.

V and J are TRBV6-1 and TRBJ2-1, with 7 bases that match TRBD2. With V trimmed by 8 bases and J by 4 bases, 8 bases remained unmatched. Germline CDR1 reads MNHNS; CDR2 reads SASEGT. The CDR3 totals 14 residues. CDR3: CASGGGTLYNEQFF. The CDR3 nucleotides are TGTGCCAGCGGGGGGGGGACCTTATACAATGAGCAGTTCTTC.

The rearrangement uses TRBV7-9 and TRBJ1-1; D not resolved. The CDR3 length is 14 residues. Germline V gene sequence: CDR1 SEHNR, CDR2 FQNEAQ (reference sequence). V dropped 8 bases and J dropped 3 bases, with 16 bases sitting between them. The CDR3: CASSSSTIYTEAFF. The CDR3 nucleotides read TGTGCCAGCTCTTCATCTACCATTTACACTGAAGCTTTCTTT. The whole variable domain, remainder taken from reference TRBV7-9 and TRBJ1-1, is DTGVSQNPRHKITKRGQNVTFRCDPISEHNRLYWYRQTLGQGPEFLTYFQNEAQLEKSRLLSDRFSAERPKGSFSTLEIQRTEQGDSAMYLCASSSSTIYTEAFFGQGTRLTVV.

As concerns this clone: A junction end diverges from the germline sequence, so it may reflect a read error. In DNA form, the CDR3 reads TGTGCCTGGAGTGTGGGGGGCCTACAAGAGGCCCAGTACTTC. Translation gives CAWSVGGLQEAQYF. This sequence joins TRBV30 and TRBJ2-5, with D perhaps TRBD1 or TRBD2 (6 bases each). Per the germline V gene, CDR1 is GTSNPN and CDR2 is SVGIG (reference sequence). CDR3 length: 14 amino acids.

This clone was detected only once. V is TRBV30 and J is TRBJ1-2; unclear D gene. This CDR3 has 14 amino acids. The V and J ends lost 4 bases and 2 bases respectively, with 14 bases between them. Looked up from germline, CDR1 is GTSNPN and CDR2 is SVGIG (reference sequence). The CDR3 DNA reads TGTGCCTGGACCTGGGGAGGAGGAAACTATGGCTACACCTTC. Protein product: CAWTWGGGNYGYTF.

The chain has TRBV28 and TRBJ2-1; TRBD2 aligns across 12 bases. The CDR3 spans 16 residues. V shed 5 bases, J shed 5 bases, and the junction held 7 bases outside the gene matches. Germline V gene lookup returns CDR1 MDHEN and CDR2 SYDVKM. In nucleotides, the CDR3 is TGTGCCAGCAGTCAACCCGGACTAGCGGGGAACAATGAGCAGTTCTTC. Translated, it gives CASSQPGLAGNNEQFF.

The chain is built from TRBV6-5 and TRBJ2-3; D ambiguous. V was trimmed by 8 bases and J by 4 bases, leaving 16 bases between them. Germline V CDR1 and CDR2: MNHEY, SVGAGI. The CDR3 loop spans 14 amino acids. The CDR3 region is CASGPRPEADTQYF. DNA of the CDR3: TGTGCCAGCGGTCCGAGGCCGGAAGCAGATACGCAGTATTTT.

The rearrangement links TRBV28 to TRBJ2-5; D gene unclear. Germline CDR1 MDHEN, CDR2 SYDVKM. Trimming pared 6 bases from V and 5 bases from J, leaving 19 bases between. This CDR3 comprises 15 residues. This chain's CDR3 is CASSSLTVGRETQYF. Written as DNA, the CDR3 is TGTGCCAGCAGCAGCCTTACGGTAGGACGGGAGACCCAGTACTTC.

V is TRBV7-9 and J is TRBJ2-1; D perhaps matches TRBD1 (5 bases). Trimming shortened V by 2 bases and J by 1 base, and 9 bases separated the two germline ends. Germline CDR1 is SEHNR and CDR2 is FQNEAQ (reference sequence). This CDR3 spans 15 amino acids. CDR3 DNA: TGTGCCAGCAGCTTAATGGGGCTTTCCTACAATGAGCAGTTCTTC. Its protein is CASSLMGLSYNEQFF.

The chain combines TRBV29-1 with TRBJ1-5; no definite D call. V was pared by 4 bases and J by 6 bases, with 13 bases between. The CDR3 spans 13 residues. Germline CDR1 is SQVTM and CDR2 is ANQGSEA. The CDR3 sequence is CSVVSGGGQPQHF. The CDR3 region has the DNA TGCAGCGTTGTCTCGGGAGGCGGTCAGCCCCAGCATTTT. The entire variable domain, with the rest obtained from reference TRBV29-1 and TRBJ1-5, is as follows: SAVISQKPSRDICQRGTSLTIQCQVDSQVTMMFWYRQQPGQSLTLIATANQGSEATYESGFVIDKFPISRPNLTFSTLTVSNMSPEDSSIYLCSVVSGGGQPQHFGDGTRLSIL.

The J gene is TRBJ1-2, the V gene TRBV19; D call uncertain. CDR3 length: 12 residues. V shed 4 bases and J shed 3 bases, with 6 bases lying between them. From germline, CDR1 is LNHDA and CDR2 SQIVND (reference sequence). The CDR3 loop reads CASSTGHYGYTF. The CDR3 nucleotides are TGTGCCAGTAGTACAGGACACTATGGCTACACCTTC.

The rearrangement links TRBV5-4 to TRBJ2-7, with 7 bases fitting TRBD1. Germline assignment: CDR1 SGHNT and CDR2 YYREEE (reference sequence). V was pared by 5 bases and J by 1 base, with 12 bases of the junction left unmatched. The CDR3 loop spans 16 amino acids. The CDR3 protein is CASSPDRASASYEQYF. In DNA, the CDR3 is TGTGCCAGCAGTCCCGACAGGGCCTCCGCGTCCTACGAGCAGTACTTC.

The sample holds one count of this clone. The chain uses TRBV7-2 and TRBJ2-7; no definite D call. Germline lookup yields CDR1 SGHTA and CDR2 FQGNSA. CDR3 size: 15 residues. V lost 5 bases and J lost 0, with 14 bases in between. Here the CDR3 reads CASSHQTLSSYEQYF. CDR3 nucleotides: TGTGCCAGCAGCCACCAGACCCTGAGCTCCTACGAGCAGTACTTC. Full variable domain (rest looked up from reference TRBV7-2 and TRBJ2-7): GAGVSQSPSNKVTEKGKDVELRCDPISGHTALYWYRQSLGQGLEFLIYFQGNSAPDKSGLPSDRFSAERTGGSVSTLTIQRTQQEDSAVYLCASSHQTLSSYEQYFGPGTRLTVT.

As regards this clone: The limits of the CDR3 on the DNA are not certain, so only TCRdb's listed CDR3 is given. The chain has TRBV11-2 and TRBJ2-7; the table's TRBD1 call for D was not verified on the DNA. The length of the CDR3 is 16 amino acids, counting both ends. Germline assignment: CDR1 SGHAT and CDR2 FQNNGV. The CDR3 loop reads CASSIVGQGASYEQCF.

The rearrangement links TRBV7-2 to TRBJ2-5; D perhaps matches TRBD2 (7 bases). The CDR3 runs to 13 residues. With 5 bases removed from V and 2 bases from J, the gap between germline ends came to 9 bases. Germline CDR1 and CDR2: SGHTA and FQGNSA. DNA of the CDR3: TGTGCCAGCAGCCGGGGGGCTCAAGAGACCCAGTACTTC. Amino acids: CASSRGAQETQYF.

V usage is TRBV2 and J usage is TRBJ1-1; D is possibly TRBD1 (6 bases). V lost 8 bases and J 1 base, leaving 14 bases between the germline ends. Germline values: CDR1 SNHLY, CDR2 FYNNEI. The CDR3 spans 14 residues. The CDR3 DNA reads TGTGCCAGCCTAACGGGGGCGACGAACACTGAAGCTTTCTTT. Encoded protein: CASLTGATNTEAFF.

This clone has a single count. The V call is TRBV6-1, the J call TRBJ1-4; tentative D call: TRBD1 (5 bases). Germline lookup yields CDR1 MNHNS and CDR2 SASEGT. V was pared by 8 bases and J by 7 bases, with 14 bases between. This CDR3 contains 13 residues. The CDR3 DNA reads TGTGCCAGCCTAGGGACGGATTTTGAAAAACTGTTTTTT. The encoded protein is CASLGTDFEKLFF.

Written as DNA, the CDR3 is TGTGCCATCAGTGAGTTAGGGGAGACCCAGTACTTC. Amino acids: CAISELGETQYF. The chain carries TRBV10-3 and TRBJ2-5; D ambiguous. CDR3 length equals 12 residues. The V gene lost 1 base and the J gene lost 5 bases, with 5 bases spanning the gap. From germline, CDR1 is ENHRY and CDR2 SYGVKD.

The chain links TRBV19 to TRBJ1-5, with D possibly matching TRBD1 (5 bases). V lost 6 bases and J lost 1, with 25 bases in between. Germline V gives CDR1 LNHDA, CDR2 SQIVND (reference sequence). This CDR3 has 19 amino acids. This chain's CDR3 is CASSPERGIGIGSNQPQHF. In nucleotides, the CDR3 is TGTGCCAGTAGCCCTGAGCGGGGGATCGGGATAGGGAGCAATCAGCCCCAGCATTTT.

CDR3 nucleotides: TGTGCCAGCCGGGAGACTAGCGGGAGGTCAGATACGCAGTATTTT. Its protein is CASRETSGRSDTQYF. The genes are TRBV19 and TRBJ2-3; TRBD2 matches at 13 bases. Germline V gene data show CDR1 as LNHDA and CDR2 as SQIVND (reference sequence). V shed 9 bases and J 4 bases; nucleotides not matched to a gene: 7. This CDR3 comprises 15 residues.